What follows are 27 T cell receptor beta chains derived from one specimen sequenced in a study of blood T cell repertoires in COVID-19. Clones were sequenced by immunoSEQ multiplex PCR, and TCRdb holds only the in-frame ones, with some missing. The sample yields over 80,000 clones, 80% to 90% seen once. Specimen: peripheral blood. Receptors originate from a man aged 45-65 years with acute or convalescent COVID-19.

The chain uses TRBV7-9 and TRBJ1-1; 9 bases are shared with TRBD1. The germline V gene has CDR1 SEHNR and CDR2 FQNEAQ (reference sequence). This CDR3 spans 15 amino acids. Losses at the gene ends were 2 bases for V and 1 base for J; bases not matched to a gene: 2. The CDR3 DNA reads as TGTGCCAGCAGCTTATGGACAGGGGAGAACACTGAAGCTTTCTTT. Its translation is CASSLWTGENTEAFF.

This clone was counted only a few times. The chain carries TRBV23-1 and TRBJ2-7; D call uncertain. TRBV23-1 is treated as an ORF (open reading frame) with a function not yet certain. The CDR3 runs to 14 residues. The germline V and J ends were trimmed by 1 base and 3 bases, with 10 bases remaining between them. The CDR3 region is CASSQYPRIYEQYV. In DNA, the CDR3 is TGCGCCAGCAGTCAATACCCTAGGATCTACGAGCAGTACGTC.

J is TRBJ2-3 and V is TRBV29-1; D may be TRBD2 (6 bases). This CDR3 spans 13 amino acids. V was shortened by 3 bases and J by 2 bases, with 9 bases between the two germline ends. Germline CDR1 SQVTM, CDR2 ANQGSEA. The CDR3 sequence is CSVEGEVTDTQYF. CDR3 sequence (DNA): TGCAGCGTTGAGGGGGAGGTCACAGATACGCAGTATTTT.

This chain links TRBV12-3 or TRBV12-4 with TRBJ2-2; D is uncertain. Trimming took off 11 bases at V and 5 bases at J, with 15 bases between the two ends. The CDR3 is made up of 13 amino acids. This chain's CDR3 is CASRWSGTGELFF. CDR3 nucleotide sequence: TGTGCCTCCCGCTGGAGTGGTACCGGGGAGCTGTTTTTT.

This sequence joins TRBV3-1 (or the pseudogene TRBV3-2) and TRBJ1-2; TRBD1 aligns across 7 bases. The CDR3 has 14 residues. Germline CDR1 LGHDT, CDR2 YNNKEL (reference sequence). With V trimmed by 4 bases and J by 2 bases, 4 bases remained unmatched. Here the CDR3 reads CASSPPTGNYGYTF. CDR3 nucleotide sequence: TGTGCCAGCAGCCCACCGACAGGGAACTATGGCTACACCTTC.

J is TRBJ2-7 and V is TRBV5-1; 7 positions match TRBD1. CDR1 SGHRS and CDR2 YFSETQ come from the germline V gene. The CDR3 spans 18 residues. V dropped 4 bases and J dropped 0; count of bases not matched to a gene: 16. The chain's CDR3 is CASSRGQTITLNSYEQYF. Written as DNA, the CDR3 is TGCGCCAGCAGCCGGGGACAGACCATAACGCTAAACTCCTACGAGCAGTACTTC.

CDR3 nucleotide sequence: TGTGCCACCAGCAGAGCAAGAAACACCATATATTTT. Its translation: CATSRARNTIYF. The chain joins TRBV15 to TRBJ1-3; D is unclear. The germline gives CDR1 LNHNV, CDR2 YYDKDF (reference sequence). The CDR3 is 12 residues long. Trimming pared 1 base from V and 5 bases from J, leaving 3 bases between.

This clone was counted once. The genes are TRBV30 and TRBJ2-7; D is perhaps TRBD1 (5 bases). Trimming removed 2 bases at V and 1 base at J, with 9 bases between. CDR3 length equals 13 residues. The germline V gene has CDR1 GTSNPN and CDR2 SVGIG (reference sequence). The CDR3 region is CAWSLGVSYEQYF. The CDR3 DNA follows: TGTGCCTGGAGTTTAGGGGTTTCCTACGAGCAGTACTTC. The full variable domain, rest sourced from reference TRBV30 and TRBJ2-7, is SQTIHQWPATLVQPVGSPLSLECTVEGTSNPNLYWYRQAAGRGLQLLFYSVGIGQISSEVPQNLSASRPQDRQFILSSKKLLLSDSGFYLCAWSLGVSYEQYFGPGTRLTVT.

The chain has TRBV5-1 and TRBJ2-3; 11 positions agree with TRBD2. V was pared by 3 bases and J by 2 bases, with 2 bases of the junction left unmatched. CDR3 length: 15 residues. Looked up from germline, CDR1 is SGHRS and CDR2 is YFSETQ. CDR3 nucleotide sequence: TGCGCCAGCAGCTCTAGCGGGGGGAACACAGATACGCAGTATTTT. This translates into CASSSSGGNTDTQYF.

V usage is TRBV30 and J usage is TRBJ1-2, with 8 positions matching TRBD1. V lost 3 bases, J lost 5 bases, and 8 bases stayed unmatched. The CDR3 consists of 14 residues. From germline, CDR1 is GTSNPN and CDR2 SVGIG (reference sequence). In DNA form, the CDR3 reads TGTGCCTGGAGGGGGACAGGCCAAATATATGGCTACACCTTC. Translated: CAWRGTGQIYGYTF.

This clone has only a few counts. The CDR3 coding sequence is TGTGCCAGCAGCGTATTGAGCACGTCAGATACGCAGTATTTT. Translated, it gives CASSVLSTSDTQYF. The chain links TRBV9 to TRBJ2-3; D is unclear. The CDR3 is 14 amino acids. Trimming removed 1 base from V and 4 bases from J, with 10 bases in between. The germline V gene has CDR1 SGDLS and CDR2 YYNGEE. Full variable domain (remainder filled in from reference TRBV9 and TRBJ2-3): DSGVTQTPKHLITATGQRVTLRCSPRSGDLSVYWYQQSLDQGLQFLIQYYNGEERAKGNILERFSAQQFPDLHSELNLSSLELGDSALYFCASSVLSTSDTQYFGPGTRLTVL.

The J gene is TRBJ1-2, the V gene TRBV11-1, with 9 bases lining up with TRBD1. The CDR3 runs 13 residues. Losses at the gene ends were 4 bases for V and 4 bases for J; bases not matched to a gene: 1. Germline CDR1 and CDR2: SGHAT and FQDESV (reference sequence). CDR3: CASSWGQGYGYTF. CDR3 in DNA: TGTGCCAGCAGCTGGGGACAGGGCTATGGCTACACCTTC. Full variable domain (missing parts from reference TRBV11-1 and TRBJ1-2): EAEVAQSPRYKITEKSQAVAFWCDPISGHATLYWYRQILGQGPELLVQFQDESVVDDSQLPKDRFSAERLKGVDSTLKIQPAELGDSAMYLCASSWGQGYGYTFGSGTRLTVV.

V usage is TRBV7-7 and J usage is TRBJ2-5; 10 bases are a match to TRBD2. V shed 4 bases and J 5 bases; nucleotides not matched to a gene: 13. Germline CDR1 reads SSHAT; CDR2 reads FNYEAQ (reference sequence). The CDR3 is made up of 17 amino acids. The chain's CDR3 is CASSYLLQRGGRETQYF. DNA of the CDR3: TGTGCCAGCAGCTACCTCCTCCAGCGGGGGGGGCGGGAGACCCAGTACTTC.

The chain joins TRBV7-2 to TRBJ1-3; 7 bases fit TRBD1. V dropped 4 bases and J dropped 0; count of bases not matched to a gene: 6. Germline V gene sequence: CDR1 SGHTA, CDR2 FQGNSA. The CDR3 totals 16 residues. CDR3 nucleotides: TGTGCCAGCAGCTACCGAGGGGGCCACTCTGGAAACACCATATATTTT. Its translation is CASSYRGGHSGNTIYF.

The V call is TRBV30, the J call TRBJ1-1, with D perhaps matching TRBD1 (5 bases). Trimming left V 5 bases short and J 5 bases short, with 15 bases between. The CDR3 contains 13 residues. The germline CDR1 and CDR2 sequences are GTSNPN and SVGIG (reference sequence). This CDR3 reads CAWAGGTYTEAFF. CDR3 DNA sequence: TGTGCCTGGGCCGGGGGGACCTATACTGAAGCTTTCTTT.

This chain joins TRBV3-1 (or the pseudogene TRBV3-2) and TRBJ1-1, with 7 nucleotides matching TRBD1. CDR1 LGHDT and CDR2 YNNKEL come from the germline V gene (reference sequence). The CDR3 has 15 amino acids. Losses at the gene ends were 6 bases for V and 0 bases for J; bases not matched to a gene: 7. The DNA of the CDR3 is TGTGCCAGCAGTCGTCGACAGGGAATGAACACTGAAGCTTTCTTT. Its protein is CASSRRQGMNTEAFF.

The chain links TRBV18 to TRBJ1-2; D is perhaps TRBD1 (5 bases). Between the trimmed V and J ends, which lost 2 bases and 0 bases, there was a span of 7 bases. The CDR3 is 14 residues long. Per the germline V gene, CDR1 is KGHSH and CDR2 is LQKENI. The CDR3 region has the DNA TGTGCCAGCTCACCAGCACAGGCTAACTATGGCTACACCTTC. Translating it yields CASSPAQANYGYTF.

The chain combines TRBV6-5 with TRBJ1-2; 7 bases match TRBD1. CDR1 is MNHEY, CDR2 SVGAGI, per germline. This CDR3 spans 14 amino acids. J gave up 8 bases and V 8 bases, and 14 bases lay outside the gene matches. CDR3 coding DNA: TGTGCCAGCGAGGGATCAGGGGGTAAAGGCGGCTACACCTTC. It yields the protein CASEGSGGKGGYTF.

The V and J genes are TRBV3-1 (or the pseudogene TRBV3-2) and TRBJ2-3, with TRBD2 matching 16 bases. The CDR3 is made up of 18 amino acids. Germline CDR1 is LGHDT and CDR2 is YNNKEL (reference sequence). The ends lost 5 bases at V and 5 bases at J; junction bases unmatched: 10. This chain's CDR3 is CASSSGTSGGAHGDTQYF. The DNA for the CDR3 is TGTGCCAGCAGCTCCGGGACTAGCGGGGGGGCCCATGGAGATACGCAGTATTTT.

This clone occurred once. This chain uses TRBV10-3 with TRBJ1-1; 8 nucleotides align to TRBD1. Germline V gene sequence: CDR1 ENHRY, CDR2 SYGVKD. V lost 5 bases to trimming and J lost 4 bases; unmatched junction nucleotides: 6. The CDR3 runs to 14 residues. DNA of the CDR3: TGTGCCATCAGTATGACAGGGGTGGGCACTGAAGCTTTCTTT. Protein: CAISMTGVGTEAFF.

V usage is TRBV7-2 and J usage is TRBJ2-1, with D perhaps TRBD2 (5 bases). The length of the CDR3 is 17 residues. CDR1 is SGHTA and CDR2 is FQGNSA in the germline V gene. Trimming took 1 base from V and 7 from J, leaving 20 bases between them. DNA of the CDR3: TGTGCCAGCAGCTTAGGCCCCATAGCCCAACGAGGGAATGAGCAGTTCTTC. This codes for CASSLGPIAQRGNEQFF. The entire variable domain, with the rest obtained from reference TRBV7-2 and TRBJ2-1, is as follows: GAGVSQSPSNKVTEKGKDVELRCDPISGHTALYWYRQSLGQGLEFLIYFQGNSAPDKSGLPSDRFSAERTGGSVSTLTIQRTQQEDSAVYLCASSLGPIAQRGNEQFFGPGTRLTVL.

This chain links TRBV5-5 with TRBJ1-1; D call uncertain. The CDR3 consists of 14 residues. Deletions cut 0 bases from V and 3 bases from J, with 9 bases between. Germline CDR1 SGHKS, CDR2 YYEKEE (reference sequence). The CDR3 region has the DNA TGTGCCAGCAGCTTGGGAGGGTGGGACACTGAAGCTTTCTTT. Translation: CASSLGGWDTEAFF.

In nucleotides, the CDR3 is TGTGCCAGCAGCCCCAGGGGGTATAGCAATCAGCCCCAGCATTTT. Its protein is CASSPRGYSNQPQHF. The chain uses TRBV12-1 and TRBJ1-5; the D call TRBD1 from the table was never checked on the DNA. TRBV12-1 is a pseudogene segment. There are 15 residues in the CDR3.

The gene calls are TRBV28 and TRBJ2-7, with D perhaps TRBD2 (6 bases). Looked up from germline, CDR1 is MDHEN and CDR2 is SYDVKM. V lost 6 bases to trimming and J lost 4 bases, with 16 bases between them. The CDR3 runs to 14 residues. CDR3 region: CASRRPGREYEQYV. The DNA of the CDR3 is TGTGCCAGCAGAAGACCGGGACGGGAGTACGAGCAGTACGTC.

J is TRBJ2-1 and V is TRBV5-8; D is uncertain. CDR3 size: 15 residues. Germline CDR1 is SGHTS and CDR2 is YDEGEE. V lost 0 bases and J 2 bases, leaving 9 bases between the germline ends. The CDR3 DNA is TGTGCCAGCAGCTTGGGAGGCTCAACCTACAATGAGCAGTTCTTC. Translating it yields CASSLGGSTYNEQFF.

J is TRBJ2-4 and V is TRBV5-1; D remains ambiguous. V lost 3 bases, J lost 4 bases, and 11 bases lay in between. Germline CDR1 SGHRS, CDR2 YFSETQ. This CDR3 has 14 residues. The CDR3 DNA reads TGCGCCAGCAGCTCTGACAAATCGAAAAACATTCAGTACTTC. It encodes CASSSDKSKNIQYF.

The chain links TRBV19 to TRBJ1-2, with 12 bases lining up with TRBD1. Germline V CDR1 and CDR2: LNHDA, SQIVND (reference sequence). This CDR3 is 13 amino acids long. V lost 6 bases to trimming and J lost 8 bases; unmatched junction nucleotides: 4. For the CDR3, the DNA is TGTGCCAGTAGGGGACAGGGGGCGAACGGCTACACCTTC. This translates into CASRGQGANGYTF.